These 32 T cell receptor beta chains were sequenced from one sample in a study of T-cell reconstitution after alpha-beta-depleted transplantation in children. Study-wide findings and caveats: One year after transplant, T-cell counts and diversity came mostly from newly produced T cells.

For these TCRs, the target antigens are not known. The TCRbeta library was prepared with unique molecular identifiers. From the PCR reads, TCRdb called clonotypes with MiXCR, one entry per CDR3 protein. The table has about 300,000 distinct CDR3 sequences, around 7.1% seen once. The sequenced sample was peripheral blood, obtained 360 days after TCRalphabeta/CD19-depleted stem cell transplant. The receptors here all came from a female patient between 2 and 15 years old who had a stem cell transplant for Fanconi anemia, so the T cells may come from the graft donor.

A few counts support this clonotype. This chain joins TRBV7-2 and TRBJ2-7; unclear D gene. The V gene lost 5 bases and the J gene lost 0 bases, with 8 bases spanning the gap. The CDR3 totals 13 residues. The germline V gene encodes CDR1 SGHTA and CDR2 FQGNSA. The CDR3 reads CASSPTGSYEQYV. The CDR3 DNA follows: TGTGCCAGCAGCCCAACCGGCTCCTACGAGCAGTACGTC.

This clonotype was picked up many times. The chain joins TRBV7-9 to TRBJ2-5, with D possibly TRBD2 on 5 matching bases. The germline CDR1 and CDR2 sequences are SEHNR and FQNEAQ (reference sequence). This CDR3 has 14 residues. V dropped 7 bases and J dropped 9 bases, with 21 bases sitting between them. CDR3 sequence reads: CASTPEIGRVAQYF. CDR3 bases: TGTGCCAGCACACCCGAGATCGGGCGGGTGGCCCAGTACTTC.

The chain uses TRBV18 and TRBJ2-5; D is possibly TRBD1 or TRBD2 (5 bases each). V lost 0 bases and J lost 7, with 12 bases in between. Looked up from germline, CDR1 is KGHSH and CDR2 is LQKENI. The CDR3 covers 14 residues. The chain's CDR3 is CASSPPGAGGTQYF. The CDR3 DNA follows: TGTGCCAGCTCACCACCAGGAGCTGGGGGGACCCAGTACTTC.

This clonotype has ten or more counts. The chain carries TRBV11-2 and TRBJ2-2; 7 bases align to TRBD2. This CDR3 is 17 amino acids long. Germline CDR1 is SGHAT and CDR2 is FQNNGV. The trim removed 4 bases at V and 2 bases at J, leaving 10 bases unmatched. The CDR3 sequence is CASSSGTGTTNTGELFF. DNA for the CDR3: TGTGCCAGCAGCTCCGGAACCGGGACTACCAACACCGGGGAGCTGTTTTTT.

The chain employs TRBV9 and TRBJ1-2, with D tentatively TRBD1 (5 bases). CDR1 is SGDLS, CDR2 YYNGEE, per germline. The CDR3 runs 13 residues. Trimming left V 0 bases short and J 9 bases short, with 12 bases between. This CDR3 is CASSVDQGSSYTF. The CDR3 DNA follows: TGTGCCAGCAGCGTAGATCAGGGTTCAAGCTACACCTTC.

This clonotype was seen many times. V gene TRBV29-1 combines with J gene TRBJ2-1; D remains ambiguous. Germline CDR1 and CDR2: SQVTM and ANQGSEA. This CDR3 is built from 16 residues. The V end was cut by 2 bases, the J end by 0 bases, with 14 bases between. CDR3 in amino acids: CSVEPYDTSSYNEQFF. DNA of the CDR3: TGCAGCGTTGAACCCTATGATACCAGCTCCTACAATGAGCAGTTCTTC.

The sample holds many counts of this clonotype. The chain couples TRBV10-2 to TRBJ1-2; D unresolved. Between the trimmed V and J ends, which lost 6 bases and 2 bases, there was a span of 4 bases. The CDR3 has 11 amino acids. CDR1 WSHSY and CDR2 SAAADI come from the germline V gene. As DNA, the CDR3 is TGCGCCAGCAGCCCAAACTATGGCTACACCTTC. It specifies CASSPNYGYTF.

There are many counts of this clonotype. The CDR3 DNA sequence: TGTGCCAGCAGCTTTTTGGGGGGCAGCGTTGTCGAGCAGTACTTC. Translating it yields CASSFLGGSVVEQYF. The rearrangement joins TRBV7-2 to TRBJ2-7; the D gene could be TRBD1 or TRBD2 (6 bases each). The CDR3 totals 15 residues. V gave up 3 bases and J gave up 6 bases, with 18 bases separating them. Germline lookup yields CDR1 SGHTA and CDR2 FQGNSA. Using reference TRBV7-2 and TRBJ2-7 for the parts outside the CDR3, the full variable domain is GAGVSQSPSNKVTEKGKDVELRCDPISGHTALYWYRQSLGQGLEFLIYFQGNSAPDKSGLPSDRFSAERTGGSVSTLTIQRTQQEDSAVYLCASSFLGGSVVEQYFGPGTRLTVT.

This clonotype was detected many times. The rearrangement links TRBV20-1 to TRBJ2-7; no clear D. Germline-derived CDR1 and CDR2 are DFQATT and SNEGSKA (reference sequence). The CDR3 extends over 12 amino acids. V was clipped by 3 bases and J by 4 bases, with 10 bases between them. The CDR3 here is CSASLGIYEQYF. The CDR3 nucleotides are TGCAGTGCTAGTCTGGGTATTTACGAGCAGTACTTC.

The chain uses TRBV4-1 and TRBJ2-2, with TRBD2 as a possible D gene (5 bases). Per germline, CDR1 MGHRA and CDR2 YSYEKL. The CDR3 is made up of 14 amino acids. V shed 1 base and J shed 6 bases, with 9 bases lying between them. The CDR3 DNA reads TGCGCCAGCAGCCAAGGAGCGGCCCCCGGGGAGCTGTTTTTT. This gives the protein CASSQGAAPGELFF.

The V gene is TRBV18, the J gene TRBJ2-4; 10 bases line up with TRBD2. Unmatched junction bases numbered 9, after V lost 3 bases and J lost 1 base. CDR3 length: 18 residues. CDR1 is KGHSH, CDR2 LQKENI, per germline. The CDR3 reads CASSPEIAGGFAKNIQYF. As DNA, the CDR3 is TGTGCCAGCTCACCGGAGATAGCGGGGGGTTTTGCCAAAAACATTCAGTACTTC. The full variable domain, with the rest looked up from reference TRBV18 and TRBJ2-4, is NAGVMQNPRHLVRRRGQEARLRCSPMKGHSHVYWYRQLPEEGLKFMVYLQKENIIDESGMPKERFSAEFPKEGPSILRIQQVVRGDSAAYFCASSPEIAGGFAKNIQYFGAGTRLSVL.

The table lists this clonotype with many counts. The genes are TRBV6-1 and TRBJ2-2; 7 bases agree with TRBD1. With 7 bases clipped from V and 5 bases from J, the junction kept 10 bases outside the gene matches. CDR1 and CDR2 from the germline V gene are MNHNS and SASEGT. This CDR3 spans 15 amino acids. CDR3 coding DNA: TGTGCCAGCACCGACTTCGGGACAGCGACCGGGGAGCTGTTTTTT. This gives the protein CASTDFGTATGELFF.

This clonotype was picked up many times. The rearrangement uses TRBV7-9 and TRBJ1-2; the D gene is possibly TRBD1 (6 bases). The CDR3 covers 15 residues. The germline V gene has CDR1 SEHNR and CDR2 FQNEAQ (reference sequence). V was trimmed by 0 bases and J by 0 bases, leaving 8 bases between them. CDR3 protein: CASSLAPGANYGYTF. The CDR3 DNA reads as TGTGCCAGCAGCTTAGCCCCAGGGGCTAACTATGGCTACACCTTC.

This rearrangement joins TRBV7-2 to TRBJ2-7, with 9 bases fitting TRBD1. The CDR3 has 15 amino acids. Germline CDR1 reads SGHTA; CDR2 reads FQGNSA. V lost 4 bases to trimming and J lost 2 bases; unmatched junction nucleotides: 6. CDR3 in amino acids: CASSYRGLLPYEQYF. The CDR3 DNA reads TGTGCCAGCAGCTACAGGGGGCTTCTCCCCTACGAGCAGTACTTC.

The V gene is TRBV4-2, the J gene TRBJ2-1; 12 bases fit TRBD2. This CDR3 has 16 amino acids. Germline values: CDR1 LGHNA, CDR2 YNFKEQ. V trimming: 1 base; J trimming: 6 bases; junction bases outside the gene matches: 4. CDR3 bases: TGTGCCAGCAGCCAAGCTAGCGGGAGGGCCCTCAATGAGCAGTTCTTC. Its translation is CASSQASGRALNEQFF.

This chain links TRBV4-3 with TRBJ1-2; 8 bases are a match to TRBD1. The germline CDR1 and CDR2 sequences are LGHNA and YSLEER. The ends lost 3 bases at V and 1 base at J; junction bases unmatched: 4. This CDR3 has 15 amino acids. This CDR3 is CASSQRQGINYGYTF. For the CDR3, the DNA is TGCGCCAGCAGCCAGCGACAGGGGATTAACTATGGCTACACCTTC.

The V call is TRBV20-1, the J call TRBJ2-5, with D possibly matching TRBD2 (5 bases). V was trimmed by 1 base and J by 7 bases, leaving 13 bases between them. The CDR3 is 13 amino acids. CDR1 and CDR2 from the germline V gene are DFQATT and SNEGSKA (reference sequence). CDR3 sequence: CSARGLRKGTQYF. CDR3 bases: TGCAGTGCTAGAGGACTACGTAAGGGGACCCAGTACTTC.

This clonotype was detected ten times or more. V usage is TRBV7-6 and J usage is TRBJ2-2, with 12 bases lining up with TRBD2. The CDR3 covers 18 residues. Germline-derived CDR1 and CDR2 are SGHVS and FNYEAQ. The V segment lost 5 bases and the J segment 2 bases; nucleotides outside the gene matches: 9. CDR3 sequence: CASSLYQTSGSNTGELFF. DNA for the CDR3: TGTGCCAGCAGCCTCTACCAGACTAGCGGGAGCAACACCGGGGAGCTGTTTTTT.

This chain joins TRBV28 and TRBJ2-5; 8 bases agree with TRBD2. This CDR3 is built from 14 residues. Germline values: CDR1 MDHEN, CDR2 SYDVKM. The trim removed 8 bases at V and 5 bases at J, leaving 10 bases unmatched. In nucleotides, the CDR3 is TGTGCCAGCGAGGCGGGGGGCCCGGAGGAGACCCAGTACTTC. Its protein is CASEAGGPEETQYF. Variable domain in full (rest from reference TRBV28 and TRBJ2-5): DVKVTQSSRYLVKRTGEKVFLECVQDMDHENMFWYRQDPGLGLRLIYFSYDVKMKEKGDIPEGYSVSREKKERFSLILESASTNQTSMYLCASEAGGPEETQYFGPGTRLLVL.

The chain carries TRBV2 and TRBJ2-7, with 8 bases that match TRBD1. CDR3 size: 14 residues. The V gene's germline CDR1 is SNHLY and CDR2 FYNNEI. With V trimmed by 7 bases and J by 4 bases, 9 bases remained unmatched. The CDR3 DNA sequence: TGTGCCAGCATGCCGGGACAGGCGACTTACGAGCAGTACTTC. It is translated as CASMPGQATYEQYF.

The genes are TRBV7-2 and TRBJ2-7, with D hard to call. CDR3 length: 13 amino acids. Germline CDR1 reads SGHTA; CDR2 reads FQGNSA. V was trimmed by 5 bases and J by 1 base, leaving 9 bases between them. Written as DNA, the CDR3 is TGTGCCAGCAGCAGGACGGTTTCCTACGAGCAGTACTTC. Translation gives CASSRTVSYEQYF.

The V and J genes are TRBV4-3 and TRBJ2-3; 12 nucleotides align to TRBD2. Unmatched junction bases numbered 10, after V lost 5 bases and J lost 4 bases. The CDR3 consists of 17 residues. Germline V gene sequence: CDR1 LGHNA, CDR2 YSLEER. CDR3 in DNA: TGCGCCAGCAGCAAACTAGCGGGGGGTGAGGTTGCAGATACGCAGTATTTT. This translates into CASSKLAGGEVADTQYF.

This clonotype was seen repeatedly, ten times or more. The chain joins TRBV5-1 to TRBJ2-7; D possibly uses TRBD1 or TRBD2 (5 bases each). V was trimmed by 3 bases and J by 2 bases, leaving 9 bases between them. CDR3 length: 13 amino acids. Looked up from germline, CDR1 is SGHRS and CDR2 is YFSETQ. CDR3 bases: TGCGCCAGCAGCTGGGGGACGGCCTACGAGCAGTACTTC. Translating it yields CASSWGTAYEQYF. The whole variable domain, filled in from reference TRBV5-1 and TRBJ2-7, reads KAGVTQTPRYLIKTRGQQVTLSCSPISGHRSVSWYQQTPGQGLQFLFEYFSETQRNKGNFPGRFSGRQFSNSRSEMNVSTLELGDSALYLCASSWGTAYEQYFGPGTRLTVT.

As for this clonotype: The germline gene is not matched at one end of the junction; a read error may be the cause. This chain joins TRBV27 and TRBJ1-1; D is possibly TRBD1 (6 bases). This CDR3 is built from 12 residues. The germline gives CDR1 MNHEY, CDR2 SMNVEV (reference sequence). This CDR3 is CASKTGNTEALF. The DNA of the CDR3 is TGTGCCAGCAAGACAGGTAACACTGAAGCTCTCTTT.

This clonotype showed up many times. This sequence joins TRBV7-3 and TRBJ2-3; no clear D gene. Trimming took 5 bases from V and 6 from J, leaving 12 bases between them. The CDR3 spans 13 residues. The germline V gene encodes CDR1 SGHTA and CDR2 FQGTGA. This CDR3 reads CASSRTLGDTQYF. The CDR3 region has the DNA TGTGCCAGCAGCCGTACCCTGGGGGATACGCAGTATTTT.

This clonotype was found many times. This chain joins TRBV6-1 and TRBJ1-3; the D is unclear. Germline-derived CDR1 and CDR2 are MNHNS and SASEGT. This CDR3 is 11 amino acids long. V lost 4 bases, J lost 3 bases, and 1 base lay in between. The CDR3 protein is CASSVGNTIYF. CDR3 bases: TGTGCCAGCAGTGTTGGAAACACCATATATTTT.

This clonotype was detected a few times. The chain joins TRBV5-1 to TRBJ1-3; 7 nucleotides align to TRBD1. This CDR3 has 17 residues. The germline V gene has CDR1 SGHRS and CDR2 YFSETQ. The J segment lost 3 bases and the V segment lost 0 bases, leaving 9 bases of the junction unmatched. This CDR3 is CASSLDSGTAIGNTIYF. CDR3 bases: TGCGCCAGCAGCTTGGACTCCGGGACAGCTATTGGAAACACCATATATTTT.

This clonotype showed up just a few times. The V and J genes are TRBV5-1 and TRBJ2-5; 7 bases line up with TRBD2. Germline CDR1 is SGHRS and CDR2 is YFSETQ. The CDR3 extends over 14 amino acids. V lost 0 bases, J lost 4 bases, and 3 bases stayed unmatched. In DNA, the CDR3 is TGCGCCAGCAGCTTGGCCCCGGGGGGAGAGACCCAGTACTTC. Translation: CASSLAPGGETQYF.

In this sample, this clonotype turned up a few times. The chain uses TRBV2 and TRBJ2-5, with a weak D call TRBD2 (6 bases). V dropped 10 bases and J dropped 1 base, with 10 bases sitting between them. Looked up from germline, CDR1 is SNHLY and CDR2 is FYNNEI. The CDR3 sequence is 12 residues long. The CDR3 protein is CATAGIQETQYF. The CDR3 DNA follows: TGTGCCACCGCGGGAATCCAAGAGACCCAGTACTTC. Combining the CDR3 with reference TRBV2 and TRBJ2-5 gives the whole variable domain EPEVTQTPSHQVTQMGQEVILRCVPISNHLYFYWYRQILGQKVEFLVSFYNNEISEKSEIFDDQFSVERPDGSNFTLKIRSTKLEDSAMYFCATAGIQETQYFGPGTRLLVL.

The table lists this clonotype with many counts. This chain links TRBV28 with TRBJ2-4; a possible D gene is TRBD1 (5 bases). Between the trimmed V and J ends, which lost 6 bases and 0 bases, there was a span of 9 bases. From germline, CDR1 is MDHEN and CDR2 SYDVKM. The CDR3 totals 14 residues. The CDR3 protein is CASSNQGAKNIQYF. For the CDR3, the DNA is TGTGCCAGCAGCAACCAGGGAGCCAAAAACATTCAGTACTTC.

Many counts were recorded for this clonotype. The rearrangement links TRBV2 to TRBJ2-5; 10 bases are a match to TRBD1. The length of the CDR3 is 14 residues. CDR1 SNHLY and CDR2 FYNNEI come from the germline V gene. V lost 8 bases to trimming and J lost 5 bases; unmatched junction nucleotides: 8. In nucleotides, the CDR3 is TGTGCCAGCGGGGGACAGGGGATTGAGGAGACCCAGTACTTC. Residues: CASGGQGIEETQYF.

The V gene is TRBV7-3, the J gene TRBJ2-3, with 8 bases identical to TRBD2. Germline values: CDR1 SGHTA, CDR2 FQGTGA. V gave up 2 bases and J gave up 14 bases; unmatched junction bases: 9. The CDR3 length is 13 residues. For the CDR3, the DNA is TGTGCCAGCAGCTTAGTTAAGCGGGAGAGTGTGTATTTT. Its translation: CASSLVKRESVYF.